A single sample gave rise to the 10 T cell receptor beta chains below, sequenced in a study of PD-1 blockade in classical Hodgkin lymphoma. Assay used: immunoSEQ multiplex PCR; TCRdb lists only in-frame clones, some missing. The sample has roughly 29,000 clones; more than 80% are singletons. Time point of the sample: cycle 4 day 1 (C4D1), after less than seven weeks of nivolumab. Following autologous stem cell transplantation, relapse occurred in every patient, and exposure to brentuximab vedotin varied. Magnetic negative selection served to purify CD4+ T cells out of PBMCs that had been thawed. Sequences were derived from CD4+ T cells from blood, sampled before the fourth cycle of nivolumab. The receptor source for this set is a human donor with classical Hodgkin lymphoma.

J is TRBJ1-1 and V is TRBV6-1; 7 bases are a match to TRBD1. Germline CDR1 reads MNHNS; CDR2 reads SASEGT. This CDR3 region has 13 residues. Trimming took 7 bases from V and 5 from J; bases not matched to a gene: 7. The CDR3 reads CASTPGGGTEAFF. In nucleotides, the CDR3 is TGTGCCAGCACCCCAGGGGGGGGTACTGAAGCTTTCTTT.

In this sample, this clone turned up once. This sequence joins TRBV11-3 and TRBJ2-2; TRBD2 aligns across 7 bases. The CDR3 consists of 13 residues. Germline CDR1 and CDR2: SGHNT and YENEEA. V shed 3 bases, J shed 8 bases, and the junction held 3 bases outside the gene matches. CDR3: CASSLRGSGELFF. CDR3 coding DNA: TGTGCCAGCAGCTTGCGGGGGAGTGGGGAGCTGTTTTTT. Filled out from reference TRBV11-3 and TRBJ2-2, the complete variable domain reads EAGVVQSPRYKIIEKKQPVAFWCNPISGHNTLYWYLQNLGQGPELLIRYENEEAVDDSQLPKDRFSAERLKGVDSTLKIQPAELGDSAVYLCASSLRGSGELFFGEGSRLTVL.

V and J are TRBV18 and TRBJ2-2, with a possible D match to TRBD2 (5 bases). CDR3 length equals 14 residues. V was trimmed by 3 bases and J by 0 bases, leaving 5 bases between them. Germline-derived CDR1 and CDR2 are KGHSH and LQKENI. The DNA of the CDR3 is TGTGCCAGCTCACCGGGAGCGAACACCGGGGAGCTGTTTTTT. Its protein is CASSPGANTGELFF.

The genes are TRBV4-3 and TRBJ2-3, with D possibly being TRBD2 (6 bases). The CDR3 contains 16 residues. V lost 1 base to trimming and J lost 0 bases, with 11 bases between them. Germline values: CDR1 LGHNA, CDR2 YSLEER. CDR3 DNA sequence: TGCGCCAGCAGCCAAGGGGCCGCGGGAAGCACAGATACGCAGTATTTT. Protein sequence: CASSQGAAGSTDTQYF.

The rearrangement links TRBV13 to TRBJ2-1, with 7 nucleotides matching TRBD2. CDR3 length: 14 amino acids. The trim removed 5 bases at V and 8 bases at J, leaving 9 bases unmatched. CDR1 is PRHDT and CDR2 is FYEKMQ in the germline V gene (reference sequence). CDR3 DNA sequence: TGTGCCAGCAGCGCGACTAGCTATGGCGATGAGCAGTTCTTC. This gives the protein CASSATSYGDEQFF.

There are a few counts of this clone. The chain recombines TRBV28 with TRBJ1-3; the match to TRBD1 covers 10 bases. Germline CDR1 MDHEN, CDR2 SYDVKM. The CDR3 covers 13 residues. The V and J ends lost 8 bases and 3 bases, in that order; junction bases with no gene match: 1. The CDR3, as DNA: TGTGCCAGCCGGACAGGGGGTGGAAACACCATATATTTT. Protein product: CASRTGGGNTIYF.

The chain employs TRBV7-9 and TRBJ2-6, with a weak D call TRBD1 (5 bases). In germline, CDR1 is SEHNR, CDR2 FQNEAQ (reference sequence). The CDR3 loop spans 15 amino acids. Trimming took off 5 bases at V and 4 bases at J, with 12 bases between the two ends. The CDR3 coding sequence is TGTGCCAGCAGCCAGTGGGGCAACGGGGCCAACGTCCTGACTTTC. The encoded protein is CASSQWGNGANVLTF.

This clone occurred a few times. The chain joins TRBV4-2 to TRBJ1-5; weak D call: TRBD1 (5 bases). The CDR3 contains 17 residues. V gave up 0 bases and J gave up 5 bases, with 17 bases separating them. The germline CDR1 and CDR2 sequences are LGHNA and YNFKEQ. The DNA of the CDR3 is TGTGCCAGCAGCCAAGATCGGTCGGACACAAAGGATCAGCCCCAGCATTTT. Protein product: CASSQDRSDTKDQPQHF.

The chain couples TRBV7-7 to TRBJ2-7, with D possibly being TRBD2 (5 bases). The CDR3 covers 13 residues. CDR1 and CDR2 (germline): SSHAT, FNYEAQ (reference sequence). Trimming left V 5 bases short and J 6 bases short, with 14 bases between. CDR3 DNA: TGTGCCAGCAGCCCATCAGGAGGTGCCGAGCAGTACTTC. Translated, it gives CASSPSGGAEQYF.

The gene calls are TRBV15 and TRBJ2-5; D gene unclear. Germline V lookup: CDR1 LNHNV, CDR2 YYDKDF (reference sequence). The germline V and J ends were trimmed by 0 bases and 4 bases, with 6 bases remaining between them. This CDR3 has 13 amino acids. The CDR3 loop is CATSRDQRETQYF. The CDR3 DNA reads as TGTGCCACCAGCAGAGATCAACGAGAGACCCAGTACTTC.